This T cell receptor beta chain came from a study of shared clonotypes between healthy human individuals. At the deep level, the assay was run. For sorted subsets, approximately 200 ng DNA per replicate equaled roughly 30,000 T cell genomes. Profiled with immunoSEQ multiplex PCR; TCRdb holds only in-frame clones, not every one. The sample lists 2,500,000 or so clones, over 85% seen once, with around 0.37% in the top ten. Concerning this clone: What it binds is not known.

CDR3 length: 17 residues. The germline CDR1 and CDR2 sequences are LNHDA and SQIVND (reference sequence). J was trimmed by 9 bases and V by 6 bases; bases with no gene match: 16. The study's findings and limits: Four donors had around 5% of their naive CD4 clonotypes in common.

The specimen sequenced was naive CD4+ T cells from PBMCs. Described subset: CD45RA+ positively selected. The receptor was isolated from a young man in good health. Some clones in this sample may be carry-over from other donors' samples. This chain links TRBV19 with TRBJ2-1, with TRBD2 matching 11 bases. The CDR3 DNA reads TGTGCCAGTAGGAAAAAGGTAGCGGGAGGGTTAGGGGGTGAGCAGTTCTTC. It specifies CASRKKVAGGLGGEQFF. The whole variable domain, filled in from reference TRBV19 and TRBJ2-1, reads DGGITQSPKYLFRKEGQNVTLSCEQNLNHDAMYWYRQDPGQGLRLIYYSQIVNDFQKGDIAEGYSVSREKKESFPLTVTSAQKNPTAFYLCASRKKVAGGLGGEQFFGPGTRLTVL.